These T cell receptor beta chains were read from a single sample in a study of OX40 agonist ivuxolimab in advanced cancers. TCRdb keeps only in-frame clones here, not all; method: immunoSEQ multiplex PCR. The table shows 84,000 or so clones, with roughly 82% occurring only once. The sequences come from CD4+ or CD8+ T cells sorted from blood, collected in a trial of the OX40 agonist ivuxolimab. The source is an adult with an advanced solid tumor such as melanoma, head and neck, liver or kidney cancer. CDR3s include the opening cysteine and the closing phenylalanine or tryptophan. A D gene is named only where the DNA matches it firmly.

V: TRBV4-3; D: TRBD1; J: TRBJ2-3; length: 17; CDR3: CASKGQGPKGGTDTQYF; DNA: TGCGCCAGCAAAGGACAGGGACCGAAGGGGGGTACAGATACGCAGTATTTT
V: TRBV12-5; D: .; J: TRBJ1-1; length: 13; CDR3: CASGLRGGTEAFF; DNA: TGTGCTAGTGGACTAAGGGGCGGCACTGAAGCTTTCTTT
V: TRBV19; D: .; J: TRBJ1-1; length: 12; CDR3: CASYDWGLGAFF; DNA: TGTGCCAGCTACGACTGGGGGTTAGGAGCTTTCTTT
V: TRBV29-1; D: TRBD1; J: TRBJ2-5; length: 13; CDR3: CSVVGTAQETQYF; DNA: TGCAGCGTCGTAGGGACAGCACAAGAGACCCAGTACTTC
V: TRBV6-1; D: .; J: TRBJ1-6; length: 13; CDR3: CAGEAGDNSPLHF; DNA: TGTGCCGGAGAGGCAGGAGATAATTCACCCCTCCACTTT
V: TRBV15; D: .; J: TRBJ2-3; length: 14; CDR3: CATSRFPSTDTQYF; DNA: TGTGCCACCAGCAGATTTCCTAGCACAGATACGCAGTATTTT
V: TRBV6-1; D: TRBD1; J: TRBJ2-2; length: 14; CDR3: CASTDRANTGELFF; DNA: TGTGCCAGCACAGACAGGGCGAACACCGGGGAGCTGTTTTTT
V: TRBV4-3; D: TRBD1; J: TRBJ2-2; length: 16; CDR3: CASSQKTGGGTGELFF; DNA: TGCGCCAGCAGCCAAAAGACAGGGGGGGGCACCGGGGAGCTGTTTTTT
V: TRBV7-2; D: TRBD1; J: TRBJ2-3; length: 15; CDR3: CASSFAPGTADTQYF; DNA: TGTGCCAGCAGCTTCGCCCCCGGGACAGCTGATACGCAGTATTTT
V: TRBV6-6; D: .; J: TRBJ1-4; length: 13; CDR3: CASTSRPPLGLFF; DNA: TGTGCCAGCACCTCCAGACCCCCTCTGGGACTGTTTTTT
V: TRBV7-6; D: .; J: TRBJ1-2; length: 15; CDR3: CASSPGVGRSYGYTF; DNA: TGTGCCAGCAGCCCGGGGGTGGGACGCTCCTATGGCTACACCTTC
V: TRBV7-3; D: TRBD2; J: TRBJ2-5; length: 16; CDR3: CASSSGGGGPQETQYF; DNA: TGTGCCAGCAGCTCCGGTGGCGGGGGGCCCCAAGAGACCCAGTACTTC
V: TRBV4-3; D: .; J: TRBJ2-5; length: 15; CDR3: CASSQERNGQETQYF; DNA: TGCGCCAGCAGCCAAGAAAGGAACGGACAAGAGACCCAGTACTTC